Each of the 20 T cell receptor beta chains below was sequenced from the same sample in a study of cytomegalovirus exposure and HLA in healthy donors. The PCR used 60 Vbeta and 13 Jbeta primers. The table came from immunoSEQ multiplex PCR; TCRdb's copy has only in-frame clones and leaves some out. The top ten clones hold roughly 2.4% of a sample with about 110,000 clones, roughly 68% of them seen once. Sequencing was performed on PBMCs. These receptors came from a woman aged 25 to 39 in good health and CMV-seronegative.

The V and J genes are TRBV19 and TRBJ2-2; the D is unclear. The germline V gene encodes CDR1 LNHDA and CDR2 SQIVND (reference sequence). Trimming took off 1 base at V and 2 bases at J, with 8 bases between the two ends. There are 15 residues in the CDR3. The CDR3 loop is CASSIGGLNTGELFF. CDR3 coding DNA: TGTGCCAGTAGTATAGGCGGCCTCAACACCGGGGAGCTGTTTTTT.

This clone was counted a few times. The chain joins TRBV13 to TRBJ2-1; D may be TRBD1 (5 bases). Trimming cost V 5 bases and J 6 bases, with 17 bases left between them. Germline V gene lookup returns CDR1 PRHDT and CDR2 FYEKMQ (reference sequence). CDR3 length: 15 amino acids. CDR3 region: CASSPRDVGLNEQFF. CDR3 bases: TGTGCCAGCAGCCCTCGAGATGTGGGGCTCAATGAGCAGTTCTTC.

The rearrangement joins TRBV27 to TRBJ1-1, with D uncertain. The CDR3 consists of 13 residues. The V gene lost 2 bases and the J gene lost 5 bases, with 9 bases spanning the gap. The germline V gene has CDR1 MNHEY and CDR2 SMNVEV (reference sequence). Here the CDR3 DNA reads TGTGCCAGCAGTTTAGCCCTATATACTGAAGCTTTCTTT. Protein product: CASSLALYTEAFF.

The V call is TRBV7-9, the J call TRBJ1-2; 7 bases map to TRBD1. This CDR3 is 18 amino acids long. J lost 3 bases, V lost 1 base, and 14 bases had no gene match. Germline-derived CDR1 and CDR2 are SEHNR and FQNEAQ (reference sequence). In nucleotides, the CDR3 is TGTGCCAGCAGCTTAGGACAGGGTGGCCTAGGCTTAGACTATGGCTACACCTTC. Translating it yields CASSLGQGGLGLDYGYTF. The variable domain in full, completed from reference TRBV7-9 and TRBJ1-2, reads DTGVSQNPRHKITKRGQNVTFRCDPISEHNRLYWYRQTLGQGPEFLTYFQNEAQLEKSRLLSDRFSAERPKGSFSTLEIQRTEQGDSAMYLCASSLGQGGLGLDYGYTFGSGTRLTVV.

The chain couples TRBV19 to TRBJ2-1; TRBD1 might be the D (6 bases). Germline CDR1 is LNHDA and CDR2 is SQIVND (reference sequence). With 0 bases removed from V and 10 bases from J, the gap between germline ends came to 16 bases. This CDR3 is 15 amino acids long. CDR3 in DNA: TGTGCCAGTAGTATAGATCAATGGGGGCCGGTCGAGCAGTTCTTC. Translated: CASSIDQWGPVEQFF.

CDR3 nucleotides: TGTGCCAGCAGAGGGGGCGGGGCAGCTTACAATGAGCAGTTCTTC. It translates to CASRGGGAAYNEQFF. The chain employs TRBV28 and TRBJ2-1, with TRBD1 as a possible D gene (7 bases). Between the trimmed V and J ends, which lost 6 bases and 4 bases, there was a span of 16 bases. The germline gives CDR1 MDHEN, CDR2 SYDVKM. CDR3 length: 15 amino acids.

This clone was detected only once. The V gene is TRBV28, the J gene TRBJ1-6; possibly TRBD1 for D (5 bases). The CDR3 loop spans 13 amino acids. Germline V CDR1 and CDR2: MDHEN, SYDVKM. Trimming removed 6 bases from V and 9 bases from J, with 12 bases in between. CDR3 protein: CASSSAGPSPLHF. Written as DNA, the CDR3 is TGTGCCAGCAGCTCCGCGGGACCTTCACCCCTCCACTTT.

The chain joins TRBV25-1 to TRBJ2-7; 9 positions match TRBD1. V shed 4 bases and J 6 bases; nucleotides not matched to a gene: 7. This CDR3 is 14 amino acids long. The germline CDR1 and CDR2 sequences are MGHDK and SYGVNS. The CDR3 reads CASSAYRGRFEQYF. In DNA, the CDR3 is TGTGCCAGCAGTGCCTACAGGGGGCGCTTCGAGCAGTACTTC.

The CDR3 DNA reads as TGTGCCAGCAGTTTAAACTCGCAGTATTTT. Translated, it gives CASSLNSQYF. The chain uses TRBV28 and TRBJ2-3, with no clear D. Germline CDR1 MDHEN, CDR2 SYDVKM. The V and J ends lost 2 bases and 10 bases respectively, with 4 bases between them. This CDR3 comprises 10 residues.

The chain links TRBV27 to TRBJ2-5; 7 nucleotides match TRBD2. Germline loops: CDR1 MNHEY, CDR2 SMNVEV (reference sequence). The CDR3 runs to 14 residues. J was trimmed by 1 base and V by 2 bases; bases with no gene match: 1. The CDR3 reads CASSLASGQETQYF. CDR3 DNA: TGTGCCAGCAGTTTAGCTAGCGGCCAAGAGACCCAGTACTTC.

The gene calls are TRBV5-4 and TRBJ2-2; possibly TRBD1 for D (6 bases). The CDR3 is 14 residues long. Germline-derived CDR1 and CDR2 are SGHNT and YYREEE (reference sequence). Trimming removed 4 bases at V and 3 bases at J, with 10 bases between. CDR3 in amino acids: CASSQQGYTGELFF. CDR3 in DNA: TGTGCCAGCAGCCAACAGGGTTACACCGGGGAGCTGTTTTTT.

The CDR3 nucleotides are TGCGCCAGCAGCTTGGATGACAGGGGTTACAATGAGCAGTTCTTC. It translates to CASSLDDRGYNEQFF. V usage is TRBV5-1 and J usage is TRBJ2-1; 8 nucleotides agree with TRBD1. Germline values: CDR1 SGHRS, CDR2 YFSETQ. The CDR3 spans 15 residues. After removal of 0 bases from V and 4 bases from J, the junction contained 3 bases not matched to a gene. The full variable domain, in which reference TRBV5-1 and TRBJ2-1 provide the parts outside the CDR3, is KAGVTQTPRYLIKTRGQQVTLSCSPISGHRSVSWYQQTPGQGLQFLFEYFSETQRNKGNFPGRFSGRQFSNSRSEMNVSTLELGDSALYLCASSLDDRGYNEQFFGPGTRLTVL.

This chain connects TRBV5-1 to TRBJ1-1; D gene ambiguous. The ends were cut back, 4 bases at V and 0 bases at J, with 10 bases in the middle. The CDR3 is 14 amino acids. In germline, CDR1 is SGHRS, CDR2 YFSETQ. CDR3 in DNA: TGCGCCAGCAGCCCAGACACGTTGAACACTGAAGCTTTCTTT. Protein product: CASSPDTLNTEAFF.

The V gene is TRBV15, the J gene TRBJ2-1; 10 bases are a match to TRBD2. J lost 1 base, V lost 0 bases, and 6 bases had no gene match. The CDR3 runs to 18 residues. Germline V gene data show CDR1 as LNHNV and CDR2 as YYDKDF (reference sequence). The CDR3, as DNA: TGTGCCACCAGCAGAGATGGGCGTAGCGGGAGGTCCTACAATGAGCAGTTCTTC. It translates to CATSRDGRSGRSYNEQFF.

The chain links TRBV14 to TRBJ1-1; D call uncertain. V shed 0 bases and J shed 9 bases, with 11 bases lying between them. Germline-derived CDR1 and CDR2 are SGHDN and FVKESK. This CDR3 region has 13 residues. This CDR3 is CASSQESGRQAFF. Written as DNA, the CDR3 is TGTGCCAGCAGCCAAGAAAGCGGCAGGCAAGCTTTCTTT.

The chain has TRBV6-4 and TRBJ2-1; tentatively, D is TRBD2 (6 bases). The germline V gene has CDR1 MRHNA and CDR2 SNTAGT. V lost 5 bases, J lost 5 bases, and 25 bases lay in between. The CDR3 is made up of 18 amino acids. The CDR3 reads CASSRTGLTSWGDNEQFF. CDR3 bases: TGTGCCAGCAGTCGCACAGGCCTGACTAGTTGGGGAGACAATGAGCAGTTCTTC.

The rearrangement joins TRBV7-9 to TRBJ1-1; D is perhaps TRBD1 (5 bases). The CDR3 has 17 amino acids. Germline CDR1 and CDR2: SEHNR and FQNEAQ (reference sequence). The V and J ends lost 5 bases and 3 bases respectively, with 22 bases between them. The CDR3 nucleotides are TGTGCCAGCAGCGTTGGACGGGGGGGAAGTAAGGACACTGAAGCTTTCTTT. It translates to CASSVGRGGSKDTEAFF.

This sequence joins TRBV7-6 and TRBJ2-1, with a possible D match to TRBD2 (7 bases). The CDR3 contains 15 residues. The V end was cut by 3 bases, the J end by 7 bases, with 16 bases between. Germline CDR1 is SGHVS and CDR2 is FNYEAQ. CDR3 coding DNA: TGTGCCAGCAGCTTGGGGGGAGGGACACTGAATGAGCAGTTCTTC. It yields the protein CASSLGGGTLNEQFF. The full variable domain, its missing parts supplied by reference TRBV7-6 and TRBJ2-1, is GAGVSQSPRYKVTKRGQDVALRCDPISGHVSLYWYRQALGQGPEFLTYFNYEAQQDKSGLPNDRFSAERPEGSISTLTIQRTEQRDSAMYRCASSLGGGTLNEQFFGPGTRLTVL.

The CDR3 nucleotides are TGTGCCAGCAGTGAAGGTAGTGGTGAAAAACTGTTTTTT. It codes for CASSEGSGEKLFF. The chain joins TRBV2 to TRBJ1-4; no firm D call. V was pared by 1 base and J by 7 bases, with 7 bases between. The germline V gene has CDR1 SNHLY and CDR2 FYNNEI. The CDR3 loop spans 13 amino acids.

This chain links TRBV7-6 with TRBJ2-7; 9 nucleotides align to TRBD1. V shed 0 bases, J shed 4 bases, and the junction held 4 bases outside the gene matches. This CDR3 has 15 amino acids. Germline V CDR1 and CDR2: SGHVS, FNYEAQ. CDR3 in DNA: TGTGCCAGCAGCTTAGCCGGGACAGGGTCTTACGAGCAGTACTTC. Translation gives CASSLAGTGSYEQYF.